This TCR beta chain was captured by sequencing in a study of blood T cell repertoires in COVID-19. As originally analysed: How many nucleated cells were present was estimated from reference gene primer amplification. Some clones are missing from TCRdb's copy, which holds only in-frame ones; the method was immunoSEQ multiplex PCR. D and trimming were read from the DNA, whereas the V and J calls and clone size are those reported in that table. This sample has some 65,000 clones, with approximately 84% found just once. V gave up 2 bases and J gave up 3 bases, with 8 bases separating them. The CDR3 is made up of 14 amino acids. From germline, CDR1 is ENHRY and CDR2 SYGVKD.

The source of this sequence is a man aged 35 to 55 with COVID-19, enrolled during active disease. V usage is TRBV10-3 and J usage is TRBJ1-5; unclear D gene. Sequenced input: peripheral blood. CDR3 bases: TGTGCCATCAGTGAGAGTCCAGACAATCAGCCCCAGCATTTT. It translates to CAISESPDNQPQHF.